This T cell receptor beta chain was found in a study of blood T cell repertoires in COVID-19. At the level of the study: Acute and convalescent COVID-19 samples came from the United States, Italy and Spain.

Original processing notes: Scientists estimated how many nucleated cells there were by amplifying reference gene primers. Assay: immunoSEQ multiplex PCR; the TCRdb copy retains only in-frame clones and omits some. That table furnishes V, J and clone size, whereas the DNA furnished D and trimming. The data show about 150,000 clones, less than 90% seen once. The germline V gene encodes CDR1 SGHNT and CDR2 YYREEE (reference sequence). The V end lost 0 bases, the J end lost 4 bases, and 10 bases lay between the germline ends. The CDR3 sequence is 14 residues long. V and J are TRBV5-4 and TRBJ1-1, with a weak D call TRBD1 (6 bases). This clonotype was obtained from a human donor in a cohort sampled during active COVID-19. Sequencing was done on a sample of peripheral blood. The chain's CDR3 is CASSLAGAVTEAFF. The CDR3 DNA reads TGTGCCAGCAGCTTGGCAGGGGCGGTCACTGAAGCTTTCTTT.